Below are 21 T cell receptor beta chains sequenced from a single sample in a study of beta chain features in type 1 diabetes. Of the isolated RNA, all was reverse transcribed, and so the sequenced material was expressed TCRB transcripts. The protocol was immunoSEQ multiplex PCR, while the TCRdb copy is restricted to in-frame clones and leaves out a portion. The repertoire includes 70,000 to 90,000 clones, around 32% of them detected once, and over 0.4% sits in the top ten. Input material: stem cell memory CD4+ T cells from blood. The origin of the receptors is a woman aged 18-35 years in good health.

This chain links TRBV19 with TRBJ2-3; 7 bases are a match to TRBD2. Trimming at V came to 9 bases and at J to 5 bases, leaving 8 bases not matched to a gene. Per the germline V gene, CDR1 is LNHDA and CDR2 is SQIVND (reference sequence). The CDR3 runs 13 residues. CDR3 sequence: CASHIGGGDTQYF. The DNA of the CDR3 is TGTGCCAGCCACATTGGGGGGGGAGATACGCAGTATTTT.

This clone occurred a few times. The CDR3 protein is CASSSGTGVYEQYF. DNA of the CDR3: TGCGCCAGCAGCTCCGGGACAGGGGTGTACGAGCAGTACTTC. The rearrangement links TRBV5-1 to TRBJ2-7, with TRBD1 identical over 10 bases. This CDR3 contains 14 residues. V was pared by 3 bases and J by 4 bases, with 4 bases of the junction left unmatched. CDR1 and CDR2 (germline): SGHRS, YFSETQ.

This chain links TRBV18 with TRBJ2-7; 7 nucleotides align to TRBD1. Germline assignment: CDR1 KGHSH and CDR2 LQKENI. V shed 6 bases, J shed 6 bases, and the junction held 11 bases outside the gene matches. The CDR3 loop spans 14 amino acids. Here the CDR3 reads CASSPTGVSGEQYF. The CDR3 bases are TGTGCCAGCTCGCCTACAGGGGTGAGTGGCGAGCAGTACTTC.

V and J are TRBV19 and TRBJ2-3; 9 bases agree with TRBD2. CDR3 length: 15 residues. Germline CDR1 and CDR2: LNHDA and SQIVND (reference sequence). V gave up 4 bases and J gave up 4 bases; unmatched junction bases: 6. The CDR3 DNA sequence: TGTGCCAGTAGTAAATTAGCGGGGGAGGCAGATACGCAGTATTTT. Protein sequence: CASSKLAGEADTQYF.

This clone was picked up a small number of times. The V and J genes are TRBV18 and TRBJ2-7; D is possibly TRBD1 (5 bases). Trimming took 1 base from V and 7 from J, leaving 17 bases between them. This CDR3 contains 15 residues. Germline V gene data show CDR1 as KGHSH and CDR2 as LQKENI. The CDR3 DNA sequence: TGTGCCAGCTCACCACTAAGTCTACAGGCTGGGGAGCAGTACTTC. It encodes CASSPLSLQAGEQYF.

This clone has just a few counts. This rearrangement joins TRBV19 to TRBJ2-3, with a weak D call TRBD2 (5 bases). The CDR3 extends over 15 amino acids. In germline, CDR1 is LNHDA, CDR2 SQIVND (reference sequence). Trimming shortened V by 3 bases and J by 8 bases, and 18 bases separated the two germline ends. For the CDR3, the DNA is TGTGCCAGTAGTATGGGAGCCCAGAGGTGGGGTACGCAGTATTTT. This gives the protein CASSMGAQRWGTQYF.

The chain employs TRBV5-4 and TRBJ2-3; a possible D gene is TRBD2 (7 bases). There are 17 residues in the CDR3. Germline V CDR1 and CDR2: SGHNT, YYREEE (reference sequence). The V end was cut by 4 bases, the J end by 0 bases, with 18 bases between. In DNA, the CDR3 is TGTGCCAGCAGCCCCAGCGGGATGGGGGCTAGCACAGATACGCAGTATTTT. It codes for CASSPSGMGASTDTQYF.

A single count supports this clone. The J gene is TRBJ1-5, the V gene TRBV18; 8 nucleotides line up with TRBD1. CDR3 length: 15 amino acids. The ends lost 5 bases at V and 5 bases at J; junction bases unmatched: 8. Germline-derived CDR1 and CDR2 are KGHSH and LQKENI. The CDR3 reads CASSSQGADDQPQHF. The CDR3 DNA reads TGTGCCAGCTCATCTCAGGGGGCCGACGATCAGCCCCAGCATTTT.

This clone was seen a handful of times. The chain couples TRBV5-6 to TRBJ1-2; D gene uncertain. Germline assignment: CDR1 SGHDT and CDR2 YYEEEE. The CDR3 contains 14 residues. Trimming stripped 0 bases from V and 3 bases from J, with 9 bases between. The CDR3 sequence: CASSLGGRYYGYTF. CDR3 DNA: TGTGCCAGCAGCTTGGGAGGCAGATACTATGGCTACACCTTC.

This rearrangement joins TRBV4-3 to TRBJ2-5; no definite D call. Germline CDR1 and CDR2: LGHNA and YSLEER. Trimming stripped 4 bases from V and 2 bases from J, with 8 bases between. The CDR3 totals 13 residues. The CDR3 region is CASSRDLQETQYF. CDR3 sequence (DNA): TGCGCCAGCAGCCGTGACTTGCAAGAGACCCAGTACTTC.

The rearrangement uses TRBV2 and TRBJ1-6; TRBD1 matches at 7 bases. CDR1 is SNHLY and CDR2 is FYNNEI in the germline V gene. After removal of 7 bases from V and 10 bases from J, the junction contained 7 bases not matched to a gene. The CDR3 totals 13 residues. The chain's CDR3 is CASIKDRHSPLHF. The CDR3 DNA follows: TGTGCCAGCATCAAGGACAGGCACTCACCCCTCCACTTT.

This clone was counted at least ten times. This rearrangement joins TRBV7-9 to TRBJ2-3; 9 bases align to TRBD2. Unmatched junction bases numbered 4, after V lost 4 bases and J lost 2 bases. This CDR3 is built from 15 residues. CDR1 and CDR2 (germline): SEHNR, FQNEAQ (reference sequence). CDR3: CASSSLAGLTDTQYF. CDR3 nucleotide sequence: TGTGCCAGCAGCTCCCTAGCGGGGCTCACAGATACGCAGTATTTT.

This clone came up a few times. The chain links TRBV5-1 to TRBJ2-5; 12 bases align to TRBD2. Germline V gene sequence: CDR1 SGHRS, CDR2 YFSETQ. V dropped 1 base and J dropped 3; count of bases not matched to a gene: 4. The CDR3 totals 16 residues. For the CDR3, the DNA is TGCGCCAGCAGCTTGATGCCTAGCGGGGGGGAAGAGACCCAGTACTTC. It translates to CASSLMPSGGEETQYF.

The sample holds one count of this clone. The chain recombines TRBV7-2 with TRBJ1-2, with 9 bases aligning to TRBD1. V shed 5 bases and J 2 bases; nucleotides not matched to a gene: 6. This CDR3 is 15 amino acids long. The germline CDR1 and CDR2 sequences are SGHTA and FQGNSA. In DNA form, the CDR3 reads TGTGCCAGCAGCCCCCGGGACAGGGTCAACTATGGCTACACCTTC. Its protein is CASSPRDRVNYGYTF.

The chain has TRBV5-5 and TRBJ2-2; 11 bases map to TRBD2. Germline V gives CDR1 SGHKS, CDR2 YYEKEE (reference sequence). The CDR3 sequence is 16 residues long. The trim removed 0 bases at V and 5 bases at J, leaving 3 bases unmatched. CDR3 loop: CASSLVAGGPTGELFF. DNA of the CDR3: TGTGCCAGCAGCTTGGTAGCGGGAGGGCCGACCGGGGAGCTGTTTTTT.

In this sample, this clone turned up a few times. V gene TRBV7-8 combines with J gene TRBJ1-1; weak D call: TRBD1 (6 bases). The ends were cut back, 4 bases at V and 5 bases at J, with 23 bases in the middle. The CDR3 is made up of 17 amino acids. Looked up from germline, CDR1 is SGHVS and CDR2 is FQNEAQ. The CDR3 DNA reads as TGTGCCAGCAGCTCGCCCCAGGGGACCGCCGGTCAAACTGAAGCTTTCTTT. This sequence encodes CASSSPQGTAGQTEAFF.

A few counts support this clone. The chain couples TRBV19 to TRBJ2-1, with TRBD2 identical over 10 bases. The CDR3 is 17 residues long. Per germline, CDR1 LNHDA and CDR2 SQIVND (reference sequence). V dropped 6 bases and J dropped 9; count of bases not matched to a gene: 17. Here the CDR3 reads CASRPSSGRAGFSEQFF. In DNA, the CDR3 is TGTGCCAGTAGACCATCCAGCGGGAGGGCCGGTTTCAGTGAGCAGTTCTTC.

In DNA form, the CDR3 reads TGCAGTGCTAACCCGGACTATGGCTACACCTTC. This translates into CSANPDYGYTF. The chain links TRBV20-1 to TRBJ1-2; unclear D gene. There are 11 residues in the CDR3. Germline CDR1 DFQATT, CDR2 SNEGSKA (reference sequence). V was cut by 4 bases and J by 3 bases, with 6 bases left in between.

V is TRBV10-3 and J is TRBJ2-5, with D possibly TRBD1 on 6 matching bases. The ends were cut back, 10 bases at V and 1 base at J, with 13 bases in the middle. The CDR3 spans 13 residues. Germline loops: CDR1 ENHRY, CDR2 SYGVKD. In nucleotides, the CDR3 is TGTGCCACTAAGGACAGCCTCCAAGAGACCCAGTACTTC. It specifies CATKDSLQETQYF.

This chain connects TRBV9 to TRBJ2-5; 9 bases fit TRBD2. Germline CDR1 SGDLS, CDR2 YYNGEE. The J segment lost 4 bases and the V segment lost 0 bases, leaving 10 bases of the junction unmatched. This CDR3 is built from 17 residues. In DNA form, the CDR3 reads TGTGCCAGCAGCGTAGGCGCGGGAGGGCTCGGGGGAGAGACCCAGTACTTC. Translating gives CASSVGAGGLGGETQYF.

A few counts support this clone. As DNA, the CDR3 is TGTGCCAGCTCACCTTCTACGGGTTCCTACGAGCAGTACTTC. Translation: CASSPSTGSYEQYF. This chain uses TRBV18 with TRBJ2-7, with D hard to call. The CDR3 totals 14 residues. CDR1 KGHSH and CDR2 LQKENI come from the germline V gene. V shed 3 bases and J shed 1 base, with 10 bases lying between them.